This T cell receptor beta chain was recovered during a study of cytomegalovirus exposure and HLA in healthy donors. Study as a whole: Among several hundred genotyped donors, around 80% fell in the Caucasian-associated ancestry cluster. The study's findings and limits: It was 150 or so TCR beta chains that were listed as cytomegalovirus-associated. Per a prior analysis, the majority of TCR beta V segments were productive roughly 87% or roughly 30% of the time. At a 0.05 false discovery rate, a later analysis found 16,951 TCR beta sequences to be associated with HLA alleles.

Germline lookup yields CDR1 MNHEY and CDR2 SMNVEV (reference sequence). This CDR3 is built from 15 residues. V lost 8 bases to trimming and J lost 5 bases, with 21 bases between them. Concerning this clone: Its antigen is undetermined.

60 Vbeta and 13 Jbeta primers were used in PCR. This table comes from immunoSEQ multiplex PCR, and its TCRdb copy is limited to in-frame clones, with some not included. The sample records some 98,000 clones, 80% to 90% being singletons. The chain joins TRBV27 to TRBJ1-1; a possible D gene is TRBD1 (5 bases). Material for sequencing was PBMCs. This sequence was found in a man aged 35 to 55 in good health and CMV-seronegative. CDR3 bases: TGTGCCAGCTCCTCAGTCAGCCCAGGGCGAACTGAAGCTTTCTTT. Translated: CASSSVSPGRTEAFF.